This is a list of T cell receptor beta chains from one sample in a study of blood T cell repertoires in COVID-19. Some clones are missing from TCRdb's copy, which holds only in-frame ones; the method was immunoSEQ multiplex PCR. The sample carries over 350,000 clones, 75% to 90% recorded once. Sequencing was performed on peripheral blood. These receptors were taken from a woman in her 30s with acute or convalescent COVID-19. Both conserved end residues are part of each CDR3. The D gene is left open where the match is weak. Only some rows state a clone size, as once, few, many or a class for expanded clones.

J gene,clone size,D gene,V gene,CDR3 protein,CDR3 DNA
TRBJ1-6,-,TRBD1,TRBV5-3,CARSLADRRGAHGSPLHF,TGTGCCAGAAGCTTGGCGGACAGGAGAGGGGCCCATGGTTCACCCCTCCACTTT
TRBJ2-2,-,TRBD2,TRBV15,CATSRGRGAVTGELFF,TGTGCCACCAGCAGAGGGCGGGGGGCGGTCACCGGGGAGCTGTTTTTT
TRBJ1-1,-,TRBD1,TRBV5-1,CASSLAEDRANTEAFF,TGCGCCAGCAGCTTGGCCGAGGACAGGGCTAACACTGAAGCTTTCTTT
TRBJ2-2,-,TRBD2,TRBV7-6,CASRSGVARPGELFF,TGTGCCAGCCGTAGCGGGGTGGCTAGGCCCGGGGAGCTGTTTTTT
TRBJ2-5,-,TRBD1,TRBV5-4,CASSSAISPGQGRRETQYF,TGTGCCAGCAGTTCCGCCATAAGTCCGGGACAGGGGCGACGGGAGACCCAGTACTTC
TRBJ1-4,-,-,TRBV14,CASSQDWGRGEKLFF,TGTGCCAGCAGCCAAGACTGGGGTAGGGGAGAAAAACTGTTTTTT
TRBJ2-2,-,TRBD1,TRBV7-3,CASSPGQGAQSTGELFF,TGTGCCAGCAGCCCCGGACAGGGGGCGCAGAGTACCGGGGAGCTGTTTTTT
TRBJ1-1,-,-,TRBV2,CASREDRMNTEAFF,TGTGCCAGCAGGGAGGACCGGATGAACACTGAAGCTTTCTTT
TRBJ2-3,once,-,TRBV6-1,CASSEGGVGTQYF,TGTGCCAGCAGTGAAGGGGGGGTCGGGACGCAGTATTTT
TRBJ1-5,-,-,TRBV7-9,CASSSGGGQPQHF,TGTGCCAGCAGTTCCGGTGGAGGTCAGCCCCAGCATTTT
TRBJ1-2,-,TRBD1,TRBV27,CASSRTGKGYTF,TGTGCCAGCAGCAGGACAGGGAAAGGCTACACCTTC
TRBJ1-2,-,TRBD1,TRBV19,CASRPMGTGNYGYTF,TGTGCCAGTAGACCTATGGGGACAGGGAACTATGGCTACACCTTC
TRBJ1-1,-,TRBD1,TRBV28,CASSLRDRRNTEAFF,TGTGCCAGCAGTTTAAGGGACAGGCGGAACACTGAAGCTTTCTTT